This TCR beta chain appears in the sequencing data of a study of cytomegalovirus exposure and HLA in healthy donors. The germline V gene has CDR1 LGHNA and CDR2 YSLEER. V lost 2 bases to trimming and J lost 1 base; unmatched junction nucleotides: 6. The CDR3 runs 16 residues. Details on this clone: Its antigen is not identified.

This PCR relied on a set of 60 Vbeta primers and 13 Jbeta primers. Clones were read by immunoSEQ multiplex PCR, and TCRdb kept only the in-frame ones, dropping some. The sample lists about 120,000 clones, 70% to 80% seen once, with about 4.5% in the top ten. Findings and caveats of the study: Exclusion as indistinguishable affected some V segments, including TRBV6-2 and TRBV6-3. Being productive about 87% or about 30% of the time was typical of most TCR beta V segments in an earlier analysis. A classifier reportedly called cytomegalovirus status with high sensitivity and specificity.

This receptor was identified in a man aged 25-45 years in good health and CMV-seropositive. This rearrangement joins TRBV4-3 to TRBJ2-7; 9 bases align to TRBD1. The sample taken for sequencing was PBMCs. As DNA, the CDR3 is TGCGCCAGCAGCCAATTACCGGGACAGGGTTCCTACGAGCAGTACTTC. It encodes CASSQLPGQGSYEQYF.